This T cell receptor (beta chain) was documented in a study of blood T cell repertoires in COVID-19. As for the study in general: Sample material is recorded as cDNA or gDNA derived from T cells, B-cell-depleted T cells, or PBMCs.

With 0 bases removed from V and 7 bases from J, the gap between germline ends came to 13 bases. Per germline, CDR1 SGHTA and CDR2 FQGNSA. The CDR3 has 14 residues. TCRdb's table, derived via immunoSEQ multiplex PCR, lists solely in-frame clones and lacks some. The sample carries approximately 300,000 clones, nearly 90% recorded once. The receptor was isolated from a woman in her thirties or forties with COVID-19, enrolled during active disease. The V call is TRBV7-2, the J call TRBJ2-7; D is perhaps TRBD2 (5 bases). Sequenced sample: peripheral blood. The CDR3, as DNA: TGTGCCAGCAGCTTAGCGGGAGTCACCGGGGAGCAGTACTTC. It yields the protein CASSLAGVTGEQYF. The full variable domain, its missing parts supplied by reference TRBV7-2 and TRBJ2-7, is GAGVSQSPSNKVTEKGKDVELRCDPISGHTALYWYRQSLGQGLEFLIYFQGNSAPDKSGLPSDRFSAERTGGSVSTLTIQRTQQEDSAVYLCASSLAGVTGEQYFGPGTRLTVT.